Listed below are T cell receptor beta chains from one sample, sequenced in a study of blood T cell repertoires in COVID-19. Clones were read by immunoSEQ multiplex PCR, and TCRdb kept only the in-frame ones, dropping some. The sample has about 270,000 clones; about 88% are singletons. Specimen: peripheral blood. The origin of the receptors is a woman aged 70-85 years with COVID-19, enrolled during active disease. The CDR3 runs from the conserved cysteine through the conserved F or W. Fields, in order: CDR3 protein, CDR3 DNA, J gene, clone size, CDR3 length, V gene, D gene. The D gene is left open where the match is weak. Expanded clones are given a class, and other clones once, few, many or no size at all.

cdr3_aa: CASSLRYGTVDPLSTEAFF
cdr3_nt: TGTGCCAGCAGCTTGAGATACGGGACAGTTGACCCCCTTTCCACTGAAGCTTTCTTT
j_call: TRBJ1-1
clone_size: NA
cdr3_length: 19
v_call: TRBV5-4
d_call: TRBD1

cdr3_aa: CASSLGQGASGTEAFF
cdr3_nt: TGTGCCAGCAGTTTGGGACAGGGGGCTTCTGGGACTGAAGCTTTCTTT
j_call: TRBJ1-1
clone_size: NA
cdr3_length: 16
v_call: TRBV27
d_call: TRBD1

cdr3_aa: CASTRGTYNEQFF
cdr3_nt: TGTGCCAGCACCCGGGGGACCTACAATGAGCAGTTCTTC
j_call: TRBJ2-1
clone_size: NA
cdr3_length: 13
v_call: TRBV5-8
d_call: NA

cdr3_aa: CASREAGGGTGELFF
cdr3_nt: TGTGCCAGCAGAGAAGCAGGGGGCGGCACCGGGGAGCTGTTTTTT
j_call: TRBJ2-2
clone_size: NA
cdr3_length: 15
v_call: TRBV27
d_call: TRBD1

cdr3_aa: CASSSGQVVYEQYF
cdr3_nt: TGTGCCAGCAGCTCGGGACAGGTGGTCTACGAGCAGTACTTC
j_call: TRBJ2-7
clone_size: NA
cdr3_length: 14
v_call: TRBV5-6
d_call: TRBD1

cdr3_aa: CASSDPRGYEQYF
cdr3_nt: TGTGCCAGCAGTGACCCGAGAGGCTACGAGCAGTACTTC
j_call: TRBJ2-7
clone_size: NA
cdr3_length: 13
v_call: TRBV2
d_call: NA

cdr3_aa: CASSPYPRVSPLHF
cdr3_nt: TGTGCCAGCAGCCCGTACCCCAGGGTTTCACCCCTCCACTTT
j_call: TRBJ1-6
clone_size: NA
cdr3_length: 14
v_call: TRBV5-6
d_call: NA

cdr3_aa: CASSFGVRGISSGNTIYF
cdr3_nt: TGCGCCAGCAGCTTCGGGGTAAGGGGGATATCCTCTGGAAACACCATATATTTT
j_call: TRBJ1-3
clone_size: NA
cdr3_length: 18
v_call: TRBV5-1
d_call: NA

cdr3_aa: CASSPTGVGNQPQHF
cdr3_nt: TGTGCCAGCAGTCCGACAGGGGTTGGCAATCAGCCCCAGCATTTT
j_call: TRBJ1-5
clone_size: NA
cdr3_length: 15
v_call: TRBV28
d_call: TRBD1

cdr3_aa: CASAEGGTAAEAFF
cdr3_nt: TGTGCCAGCGCCGAGGGAGGCACAGCAGCTGAAGCTTTCTTT
j_call: TRBJ1-1
clone_size: NA
cdr3_length: 14
v_call: TRBV6-6
d_call: NA

cdr3_aa: CATSDRKQGPGELFF
cdr3_nt: TGTGCCACCAGTGACCGGAAACAGGGACCCGGGGAGCTGTTTTTT
j_call: TRBJ2-2
clone_size: NA
cdr3_length: 15
v_call: TRBV24-1
d_call: NA

cdr3_aa: CASSQGGRGIYETQYF
cdr3_nt: TGCGCCAGCAGCCAAGGGGGTCGGGGGATCTATGAGACCCAGTACTTC
j_call: TRBJ2-5
clone_size: NA
cdr3_length: 16
v_call: TRBV4-3
d_call: NA

cdr3_aa: CASSSVSAGGEQYF
cdr3_nt: TGCGCCAGCAGCTCCGTTTCGGCCGGGGGCGAGCAGTACTTC
j_call: TRBJ2-7
clone_size: NA
cdr3_length: 14
v_call: TRBV5-1
d_call: NA

cdr3_aa: CASSEIEETQYF
cdr3_nt: TGTGCCAGCAGTGAGATAGAAGAGACCCAGTACTTC
j_call: TRBJ2-5
clone_size: NA
cdr3_length: 12
v_call: TRBV2
d_call: NA

cdr3_aa: CASSLATGAFNQPQHF
cdr3_nt: TGTGCCAGCAGCTTGGCCACAGGGGCCTTCAATCAGCCCCAGCATTTT
j_call: TRBJ1-5
clone_size: NA
cdr3_length: 16
v_call: TRBV5-6
d_call: TRBD1

cdr3_aa: CASTTGQPGPYGYTF
cdr3_nt: TGTGCCAGCACTACGGGACAGCCAGGACCCTATGGCTACACCTTC
j_call: TRBJ1-2
clone_size: NA
cdr3_length: 15
v_call: TRBV27
d_call: TRBD1

cdr3_aa: CASTGQPRQAFF
cdr3_nt: TGCGCCAGCACGGGACAGCCTCGCCAAGCTTTCTTT
j_call: TRBJ1-1
clone_size: NA
cdr3_length: 12
v_call: TRBV10-1
d_call: TRBD1

cdr3_aa: CASSLELVTRNTGELFF
cdr3_nt: TGTGCCAGCAGTCTAGAGTTGGTGACTAGGAACACCGGGGAGCTGTTTTTT
j_call: TRBJ2-2
clone_size: NA
cdr3_length: 17
v_call: TRBV27
d_call: NA

cdr3_aa: CASSNRVYMNTEAFF
cdr3_nt: TGTGCCAGTAGCAACCGGGTTTACATGAACACTGAAGCTTTCTTT
j_call: TRBJ1-1
clone_size: NA
cdr3_length: 15
v_call: TRBV19
d_call: NA

cdr3_aa: CASSLGQGANYGYTF
cdr3_nt: TGCGCCAGCAGCCTTGGACAGGGCGCTAACTATGGCTACACCTTC
j_call: TRBJ1-2
clone_size: NA
cdr3_length: 15
v_call: TRBV5-1
d_call: TRBD1

cdr3_aa: CASSLVAGGPKFF
cdr3_nt: TGTGCCAGCAGCTTAGTAGCGGGGGGGCCAAAGTTCTTC
j_call: TRBJ2-1
clone_size: NA
cdr3_length: 13
v_call: TRBV7-9
d_call: TRBD2

cdr3_aa: CASSQGPSTDTQYF
cdr3_nt: TGTGCCAGCAGCCAAGGGCCTTCCACAGATACGCAGTATTTT
j_call: TRBJ2-3
clone_size: once
cdr3_length: 14
v_call: TRBV3-1/TRBV3-2
d_call: NA

cdr3_aa: CASSEGDEQYF
cdr3_nt: TGTGCCAGCAGTGAAGGCGACGAGCAGTACTTC
j_call: TRBJ2-7
clone_size: once
cdr3_length: 11
v_call: TRBV6-1
d_call: NA

cdr3_aa: CASEGGDNSPLHF
cdr3_nt: TGTGCCTCTGAGGGGGGGGATAATTCACCCCTCCACTTT
j_call: TRBJ1-6
clone_size: NA
cdr3_length: 13
v_call: TRBV10-3
d_call: NA

cdr3_aa: CASSMGEANLAKNIQYF
cdr3_nt: TGTGCCAGTAGTATGGGGGAGGCCAACCTAGCCAAAAACATTCAGTACTTC
j_call: TRBJ2-4
clone_size: NA
cdr3_length: 17
v_call: TRBV19
d_call: NA

cdr3_aa: CASSSPGRDYEQYF
cdr3_nt: TGTGCCAGCAGTTCGCCGGGGAGGGACTACGAGCAGTACTTC
j_call: TRBJ2-7
clone_size: NA
cdr3_length: 14
v_call: TRBV7-9
d_call: TRBD2

cdr3_aa: CASSSTWGPEETQYF
cdr3_nt: TGTGCCAGCAGTTCTACATGGGGGCCCGAAGAGACCCAGTACTTC
j_call: TRBJ2-5
clone_size: NA
cdr3_length: 15
v_call: TRBV2
d_call: NA

cdr3_aa: CASSVSGGGPLHF
cdr3_nt: TGTGCCAGCAGCGTTTCCGGAGGTGGACCCCTCCACTTT
j_call: TRBJ1-6
clone_size: NA
cdr3_length: 13
v_call: TRBV9
d_call: NA

cdr3_aa: CAWGDSLNYGYTF
cdr3_nt: TGTGCCTGGGGAGACAGCTTGAACTATGGCTACACCTTC
j_call: TRBJ1-2
clone_size: few
cdr3_length: 13
v_call: TRBV30
d_call: NA

cdr3_aa: CAWSYGTGEQYF
cdr3_nt: TGTGCCTGGAGTTACGGGACAGGGGAGCAGTACTTC
j_call: TRBJ2-7
clone_size: NA
cdr3_length: 12
v_call: TRBV30
d_call: TRBD1

cdr3_aa: CASSLAVRAEAFF
cdr3_nt: TGCGCCAGCAGCTTGGCAGTGAGGGCTGAAGCTTTCTTT
j_call: TRBJ1-1
clone_size: NA
cdr3_length: 13
v_call: TRBV5-1
d_call: NA

cdr3_aa: CATSDFDPGYPIIHPLHF
cdr3_nt: TGTGCCACCAGTGATTTCGACCCCGGGTATCCTATAATTCACCCCCTCCACTTT
j_call: TRBJ1-6
clone_size: NA
cdr3_length: 18
v_call: TRBV24-1
d_call: NA

cdr3_aa: CAISESKGQGNEQFF
cdr3_nt: TGTGCCATCAGTGAGTCGAAGGGCCAGGGCAATGAGCAGTTCTTC
j_call: TRBJ2-1
clone_size: NA
cdr3_length: 15
v_call: TRBV10-3
d_call: NA

cdr3_aa: CASSDLYEQYF
cdr3_nt: TGCGCCAGCAGTGATCTCTACGAGCAGTACTTC
j_call: TRBJ2-7
clone_size: NA
cdr3_length: 11
v_call: TRBV10-2
d_call: NA

cdr3_aa: CASSSTGVGTGELFF
cdr3_nt: TGCGCCAGCAGCTCGACAGGGGTGGGAACCGGGGAGCTGTTTTTT
j_call: TRBJ2-2
clone_size: NA
cdr3_length: 15
v_call: TRBV5-1
d_call: TRBD1

cdr3_aa: CASSQGDRAHEQYF
cdr3_nt: TGCGCCAGCAGCCAAGGGGACAGGGCCCACGAGCAGTACTTC
j_call: TRBJ2-7
clone_size: NA
cdr3_length: 14
v_call: TRBV4-3
d_call: TRBD1

cdr3_aa: CASSLGGTGVIGTEAFF
cdr3_nt: TGTGCCAGCAGCTTAGGGGGGACAGGGGTAATAGGCACTGAAGCTTTCTTT
j_call: TRBJ1-1
clone_size: once
cdr3_length: 17
v_call: TRBV7-2
d_call: TRBD1

cdr3_aa: CASSSDSYGYTF
cdr3_nt: TGCGCCAGCAGCTCCGACAGTTATGGCTACACCTTC
j_call: TRBJ1-2
clone_size: NA
cdr3_length: 12
v_call: TRBV5-1
d_call: NA

cdr3_aa: CASSIGGNYQPQHF
cdr3_nt: TGTGCCAGTAGTATCGGAGGAAATTATCAGCCCCAGCATTTT
j_call: TRBJ1-5
clone_size: NA
cdr3_length: 14
v_call: TRBV19
d_call: NA

cdr3_aa: CASSQNFPGGAREQYF
cdr3_nt: TGCGCCAGCAGCCAAAATTTTCCTGGGGGGGCGCGGGAGCAGTACTTC
j_call: TRBJ2-7
clone_size: NA
cdr3_length: 16
v_call: TRBV4-1
d_call: NA

cdr3_aa: CASSLSLANYGYTF
cdr3_nt: TGTGCCAGCAGTTTATCTCTAGCTAACTATGGCTACACCTTC
j_call: TRBJ1-2
clone_size: NA
cdr3_length: 14
v_call: TRBV28
d_call: NA

cdr3_aa: CATLQGSANEQYF
cdr3_nt: TGTGCCACCCTACAGGGTTCCGCTAACGAGCAGTACTTC
j_call: TRBJ2-7
clone_size: NA
cdr3_length: 13
v_call: TRBV6-5
d_call: NA

cdr3_aa: CASSATGDVGNQPQHF
cdr3_nt: TGTGCCAGCAGCGCGACAGGGGACGTTGGCAATCAGCCCCAGCATTTT
j_call: TRBJ1-5
clone_size: NA
cdr3_length: 16
v_call: TRBV9
d_call: TRBD1

cdr3_aa: CASSAGLASYADTQYF
cdr3_nt: TGTGCCAGCAGCGCAGGACTAGCATCATACGCAGATACGCAGTATTTT
j_call: TRBJ2-3
clone_size: few
cdr3_length: 16
v_call: TRBV27
d_call: TRBD2

cdr3_aa: CATGGQGAPISYEQYF
cdr3_nt: TGTGCCACCGGAGGACAGGGGGCTCCTATCTCCTACGAGCAGTACTTC
j_call: TRBJ2-7
clone_size: NA
cdr3_length: 16
v_call: TRBV28
d_call: TRBD1

cdr3_aa: CASRRLGEETQYF
cdr3_nt: TGTGCCAGCAGGCGCCTAGGGGAAGAGACCCAGTACTTC
j_call: TRBJ2-5
clone_size: once
cdr3_length: 13
v_call: TRBV27
d_call: NA

cdr3_aa: CATSDLDSDPPYGYTF
cdr3_nt: TGTGCCACCAGTGATTTGGACAGCGACCCCCCCTATGGCTACACCTTC
j_call: TRBJ1-2
clone_size: once
cdr3_length: 16
v_call: TRBV24-1
d_call: NA

cdr3_aa: CASSNRRDGYGYTF
cdr3_nt: TGCGCCAGCAGTAACCGGAGGGACGGGTATGGCTACACCTTC
j_call: TRBJ1-2
clone_size: NA
cdr3_length: 14
v_call: TRBV10-1
d_call: NA

cdr3_aa: CASSFWVAGGKETQYF
cdr3_nt: TGTGCCAGCAGTTTTTGGGTAGCGGGGGGCAAAGAGACCCAGTACTTC
j_call: TRBJ2-5
clone_size: NA
cdr3_length: 16
v_call: TRBV28
d_call: TRBD2

cdr3_aa: CASSIGTWGVNEQFF
cdr3_nt: TGTGCCAGTAGTATTGGAACGTGGGGAGTCAATGAGCAGTTCTTC
j_call: TRBJ2-1
clone_size: NA
cdr3_length: 15
v_call: TRBV19
d_call: NA

cdr3_aa: CAWSAPGGYEQYF
cdr3_nt: TGTGCCTGGAGTGCTCCAGGTGGGTACGAGCAGTACTTC
j_call: TRBJ2-7
clone_size: NA
cdr3_length: 13
v_call: TRBV30
d_call: NA

cdr3_aa: CASSRTGGSPLHF
cdr3_nt: TGTGCCAGCAGCCGGACAGGGGGTTCACCCCTCCACTTT
j_call: TRBJ1-6
clone_size: NA
cdr3_length: 13
v_call: TRBV5-4
d_call: TRBD1

cdr3_aa: CATSRGAGPSYEQYF
cdr3_nt: TGTGCCACCAGCAGAGGGGCAGGGCCCTCCTACGAGCAGTACTTC
j_call: TRBJ2-7
clone_size: NA
cdr3_length: 15
v_call: TRBV15
d_call: NA

cdr3_aa: CASSLLALSTDTQYF
cdr3_nt: TGCGCCAGCAGCTTGTTAGCGCTTAGCACAGATACGCAGTATTTT
j_call: TRBJ2-3
clone_size: once
cdr3_length: 15
v_call: TRBV5-1
d_call: NA

cdr3_aa: CAISDQTGNYGYTF
cdr3_nt: TGTGCCATCAGTGATCAGACAGGGAACTATGGCTACACCTTC
j_call: TRBJ1-2
clone_size: few
cdr3_length: 14
v_call: TRBV10-3
d_call: TRBD1

cdr3_aa: CATSDLSGGSYNEQFF
cdr3_nt: TGTGCCACCAGTGATTTATCCGGGGGCTCCTACAATGAGCAGTTCTTC
j_call: TRBJ2-1
clone_size: NA
cdr3_length: 16
v_call: TRBV24-1
d_call: NA

cdr3_aa: CASSVTSGQGAGELFF
cdr3_nt: TGTGCCAGCAGCGTAACCTCGGGACAGGGGGCCGGGGAGCTGTTTTTT
j_call: TRBJ2-2
clone_size: NA
cdr3_length: 16
v_call: TRBV9
d_call: TRBD1

cdr3_aa: CASRGRGPGYTF
cdr3_nt: TGTGCCAGTAGGGGGCGCGGCCCTGGCTACACCTTC
j_call: TRBJ1-2
clone_size: NA
cdr3_length: 12
v_call: TRBV19
d_call: NA

cdr3_aa: CATSDLQSGNEQYF
cdr3_nt: TGTGCCACCAGTGACCTGCAGAGCGGAAACGAGCAGTACTTC
j_call: TRBJ2-7
clone_size: NA
cdr3_length: 14
v_call: TRBV24-1
d_call: NA

cdr3_aa: CASSLREATEAFF
cdr3_nt: TGCGCCAGCAGCCTACGAGAGGCTACTGAAGCTTTCTTT
j_call: TRBJ1-1
clone_size: once
cdr3_length: 13
v_call: TRBV5-1
d_call: NA